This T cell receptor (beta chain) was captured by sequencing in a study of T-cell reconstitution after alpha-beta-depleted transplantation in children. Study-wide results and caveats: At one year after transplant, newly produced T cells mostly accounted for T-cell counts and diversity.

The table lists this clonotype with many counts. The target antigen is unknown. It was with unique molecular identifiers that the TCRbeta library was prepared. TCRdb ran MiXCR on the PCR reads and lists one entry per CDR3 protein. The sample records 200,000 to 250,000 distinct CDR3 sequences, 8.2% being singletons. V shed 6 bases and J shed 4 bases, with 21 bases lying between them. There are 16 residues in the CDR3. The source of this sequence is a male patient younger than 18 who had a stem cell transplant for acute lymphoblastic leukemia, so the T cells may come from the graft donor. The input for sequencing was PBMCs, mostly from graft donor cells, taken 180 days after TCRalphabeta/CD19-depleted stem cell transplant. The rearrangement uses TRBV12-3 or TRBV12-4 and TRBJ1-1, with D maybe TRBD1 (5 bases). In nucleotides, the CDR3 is TGTGCCAGCAGAGCTCCGGGACCTCTCGGAGGCACTGAAGCTTTCTTT. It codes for CASRAPGPLGGTEAFF.